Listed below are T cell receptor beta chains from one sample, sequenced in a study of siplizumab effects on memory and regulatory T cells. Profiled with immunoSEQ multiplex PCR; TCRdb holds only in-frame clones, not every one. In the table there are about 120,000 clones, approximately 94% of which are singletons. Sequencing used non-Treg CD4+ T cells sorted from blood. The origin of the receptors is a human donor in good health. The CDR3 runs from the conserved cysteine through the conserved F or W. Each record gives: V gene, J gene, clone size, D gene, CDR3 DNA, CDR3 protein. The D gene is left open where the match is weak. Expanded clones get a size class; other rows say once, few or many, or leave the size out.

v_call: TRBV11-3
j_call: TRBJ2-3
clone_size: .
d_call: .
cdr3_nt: TGTGCCAGCAGCTCCCCCAGCGATACGCAGTATTTT
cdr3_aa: CASSSPSDTQYF

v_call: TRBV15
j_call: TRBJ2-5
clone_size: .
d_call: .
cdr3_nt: TGTGCCACCAGCAGAGCGTGGGAGACCCAGTACTTC
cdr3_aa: CATSRAWETQYF

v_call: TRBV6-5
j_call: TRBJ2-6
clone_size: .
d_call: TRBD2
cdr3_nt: TGTGCCAGCAGTTACAGCGGGGCTGGGGCCAACGTCCTGACTTTC
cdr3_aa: CASSYSGAGANVLTF

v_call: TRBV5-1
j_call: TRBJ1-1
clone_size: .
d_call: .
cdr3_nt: TGCGCCAGCAGCTTAGGGGAGGGTGAAGCTTTCTTT
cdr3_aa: CASSLGEGEAFF

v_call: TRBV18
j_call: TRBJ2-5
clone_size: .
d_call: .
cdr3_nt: TGTGCCAGCTCCCGGGGTGGAGCGGGACAGGAGACCCAGTACTTC
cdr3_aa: CASSRGGAGQETQYF

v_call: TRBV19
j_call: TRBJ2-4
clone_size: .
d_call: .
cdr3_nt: TGTGCCAGTAGTATAAGGGGGCGGGGAAACATTCAGTACTTC
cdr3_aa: CASSIRGRGNIQYF

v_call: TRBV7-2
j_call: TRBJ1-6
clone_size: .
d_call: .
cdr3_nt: TGTGCCAGCAGCCCCGCCTGGGGGTCACCCCTCCACTTT
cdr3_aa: CASSPAWGSPLHF

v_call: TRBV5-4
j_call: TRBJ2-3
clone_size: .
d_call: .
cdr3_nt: TGTGCCAGCAGCTTGGGGTCGGCGCGACCAACAGATACGCAGTATTTT
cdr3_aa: CASSLGSARPTDTQYF

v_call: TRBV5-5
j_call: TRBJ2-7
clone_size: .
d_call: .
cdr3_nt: TGTGCCAGCAGCTTGGGGTCTGGGTTTAATTCCTACGAGCAGTACTTC
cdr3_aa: CASSLGSGFNSYEQYF

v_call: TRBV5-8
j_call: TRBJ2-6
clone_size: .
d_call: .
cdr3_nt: TGTGCCAGCAGCTTAAGAAGCTTTGGGGCCAACGTCCTGACTTTC
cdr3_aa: CASSLRSFGANVLTF

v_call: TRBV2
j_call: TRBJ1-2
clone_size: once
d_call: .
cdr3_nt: TGTGCCACCTCACAGGGTTATGACAACTATGGCTACACCTTC
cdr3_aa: CATSQGYDNYGYTF

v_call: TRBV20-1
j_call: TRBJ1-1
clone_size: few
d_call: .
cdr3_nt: TGCAGTGCTATCGAGAACACTGAAGCTTTCTTT
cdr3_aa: CSAIENTEAFF

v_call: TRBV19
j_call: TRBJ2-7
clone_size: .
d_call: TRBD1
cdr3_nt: TGTGCCAGTAGTATCACCAGAGGACAGGGGGCGGTTCACGAGCAGTACTTC
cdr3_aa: CASSITRGQGAVHEQYF

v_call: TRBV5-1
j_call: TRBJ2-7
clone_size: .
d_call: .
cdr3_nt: TGCGCCAGCAGCAGAGCAGGGAGTCCCTACGAGCAGTACTTC
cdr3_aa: CASSRAGSPYEQYF

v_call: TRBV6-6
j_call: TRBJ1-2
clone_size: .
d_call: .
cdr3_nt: TGTGCCAGCAGCCGCGGGGGCCTGAACTATGGCTACACCTTC
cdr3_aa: CASSRGGLNYGYTF

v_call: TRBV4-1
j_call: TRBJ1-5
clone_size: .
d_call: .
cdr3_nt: TGCGCCAGCAGCCAACCAAATGGGCCGATCCGTGGTCAGCCCCAGCATTTT
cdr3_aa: CASSQPNGPIRGQPQHF

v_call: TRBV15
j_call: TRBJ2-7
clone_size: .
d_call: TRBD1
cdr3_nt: TGTGCCACCAGCAGCCGATTAACAGGGGTCGAGCAGTACTTC
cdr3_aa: CATSSRLTGVEQYF

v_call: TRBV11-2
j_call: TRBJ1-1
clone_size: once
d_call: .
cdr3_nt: TGTGCCAGCAGCTTCGACAGCATGAACACTGAAGCTTTCTTT
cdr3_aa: CASSFDSMNTEAFF

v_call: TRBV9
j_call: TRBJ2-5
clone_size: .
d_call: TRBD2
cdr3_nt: TGTGCCAGCAGCGTAGGGCTAGCGGGGGCCGAGGAGACCCAGTACTTC
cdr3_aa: CASSVGLAGAEETQYF

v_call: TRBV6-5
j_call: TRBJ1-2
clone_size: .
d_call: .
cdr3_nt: TGTGCCAGCAGTCCTAGCTTGGACTATGGCTACACCTTC
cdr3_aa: CASSPSLDYGYTF

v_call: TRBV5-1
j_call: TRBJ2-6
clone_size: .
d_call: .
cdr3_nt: TGCGCCAGCAGCCCTCCCCCTGGGTCCGGGGCCAACGTCCTGACTTTC
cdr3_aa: CASSPPPGSGANVLTF

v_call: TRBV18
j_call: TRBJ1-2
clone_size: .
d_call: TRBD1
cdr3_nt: TGTGCCAGCTCACGACAGGACAGGGGCGGCTACACCTTC
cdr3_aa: CASSRQDRGGYTF

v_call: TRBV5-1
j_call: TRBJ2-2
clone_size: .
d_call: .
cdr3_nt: TGCGCCAGCAGCTCAATAGGACTATTCACCGGGGAGCTGTTTTTT
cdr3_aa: CASSSIGLFTGELFF

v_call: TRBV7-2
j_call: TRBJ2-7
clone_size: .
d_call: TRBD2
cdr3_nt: TGTGCCAGCAGCCCGACTAGCGGGTTCATCCAGCACGAGCAGTACTTC
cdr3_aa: CASSPTSGFIQHEQYF

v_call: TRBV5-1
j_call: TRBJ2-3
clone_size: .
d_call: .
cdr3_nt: TGCGCCAGCAGCTCCTCCTTCACAGATACGCAGTATTTT
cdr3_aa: CASSSSFTDTQYF

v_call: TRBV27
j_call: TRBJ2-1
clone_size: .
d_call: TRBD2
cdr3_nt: TGTGCCAGCAGCAAGGGGACTAGCGGGAGAAGAGGCAATGAGCAGTTCTTC
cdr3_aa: CASSKGTSGRRGNEQFF

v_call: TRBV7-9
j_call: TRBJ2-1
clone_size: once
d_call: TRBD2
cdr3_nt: TGTGCCAGCACCCGCTCGGGCGGGAGCTCCTACAATGAGCAGTTCTTC
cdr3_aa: CASTRSGGSSYNEQFF

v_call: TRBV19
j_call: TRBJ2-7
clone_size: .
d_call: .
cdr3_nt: TGTGCCAGTAGTATTGCGGGACACCGCTCCTACGAGCAGTACTTC
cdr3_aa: CASSIAGHRSYEQYF

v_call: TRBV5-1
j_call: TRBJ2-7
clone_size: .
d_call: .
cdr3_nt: TGCGCCAGCAGCTTGGTGGTAGGGGGTAACTTTTACGAGCAGTACTTC
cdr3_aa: CASSLVVGGNFYEQYF

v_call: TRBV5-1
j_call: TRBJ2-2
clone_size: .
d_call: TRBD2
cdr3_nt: TGCGCCAGCAGCATAATAGCGGGAGTAACCACCGGGGAGCTGTTTTTT
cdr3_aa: CASSIIAGVTTGELFF

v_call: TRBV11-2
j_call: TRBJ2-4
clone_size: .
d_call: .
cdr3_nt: TGTGCCAGCAGCCGGGGGCTATGGGACATTCAGTACTTC
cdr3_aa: CASSRGLWDIQYF

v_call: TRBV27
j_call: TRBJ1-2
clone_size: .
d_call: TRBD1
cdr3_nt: TGTGCCAGCAGTTTAAGAGGGGGCCGGGGGACTAACTATGGCTACACCTTC
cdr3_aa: CASSLRGGRGTNYGYTF

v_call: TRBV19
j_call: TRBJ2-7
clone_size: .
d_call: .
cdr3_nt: TGTGCCTCCCAGGGGTCCTCCGAGCAGTACTTC
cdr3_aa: CASQGSSEQYF

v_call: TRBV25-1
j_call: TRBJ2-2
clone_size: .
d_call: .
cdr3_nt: TGTGCCAGCAGTGTGTTGCGGGGGCCCCTCACCGGGGAGCTGTTTTTT
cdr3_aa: CASSVLRGPLTGELFF

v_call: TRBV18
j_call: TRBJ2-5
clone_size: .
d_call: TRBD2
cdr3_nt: TGTGCCAGCTCACCACTAGCGGGCAGTATGGAGACCCAGTACTTC
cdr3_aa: CASSPLAGSMETQYF

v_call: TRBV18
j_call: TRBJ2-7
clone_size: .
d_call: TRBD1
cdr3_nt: TGTGCCAGCTCACCTGCCCGGGGGACAGGGGACCGCGAGCAGTACTTC
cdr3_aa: CASSPARGTGDREQYF

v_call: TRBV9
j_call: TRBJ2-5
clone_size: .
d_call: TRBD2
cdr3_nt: TGTGCCAGCAGCGGTATAAAGCGGGGGGGCCGTGAGACCCAGTACTTC
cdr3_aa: CASSGIKRGGRETQYF